This T cell receptor (beta chain) was sequenced in a study of post-analysis software for immune sequencing data. Turning to the study itself: Disease courses included relapsing-remitting, secondary progressive and progressive-relapsing multiple sclerosis.

Built from TCR beta cDNA, the libraries had unique molecular identifiers in them. Starting from approximately 1 to 10 million T cells, the study yielded roughly 0.5 million cDNA molecules. TCRdb reprocessed the PCR reads with MiXCR, giving one entry per CDR3 protein. This table holds 650,000 to 900,000 distinct CDR3 sequences, 35% to 55% found once. Germline V gives CDR1 SGHRS, CDR2 YFSETQ. Trimming pared 4 bases from V and 0 bases from J, leaving 17 bases between. The CDR3 is made up of 16 amino acids. This clonotype came up a few times. Its antigen remains unidentified. Findings of the study overall: In patients, 4 to 6 TRBV segments were more frequent than in controls, with TRBV5-6, TRBV5-1 and TRBV20-1 among them. Relative to controls, patients with multiple sclerosis showed significantly lower normalized Chao1 diversity.

Sample: blood. This receptor was identified in a girl aged 5 to 17 with multiple sclerosis. V usage is TRBV5-1 and J usage is TRBJ2-7, with D perhaps TRBD1 (5 bases). The CDR3 nucleotides read TGCGCCAGCAGCAGTCATGGGCCAGGGAACTCCTACGAGCAGTACTTC. Its translation: CASSSHGPGNSYEQYF.